This T cell receptor beta chain was retrieved from a study of CD8 T cells in Susac syndrome. Study-level findings and limits: The study's TCR sequencing and HLA analysis covered a relatively small number of individuals, and the study acknowledged this.

Sequencing of TCR beta was undertaken in CD8+ and CD4+ T cells derived from blood. With random hexamers, reverse transcription was performed on roughly 0.5 to 1 ug of RNA. With immunoSEQ multiplex PCR, TCR beta CDR3 was amplified across 54 Vbeta and 13 Jbeta. One entry per CDR3 protein results from TCRdb running MiXCR on the immunoSEQ multiplex PCR reads. The sample has 65,000 to 90,000 distinct CDR3 sequences, 85% to 95% seen once. V gave up 10 bases and J gave up 6 bases, with 19 bases separating them. The CDR3 spans 14 residues. Concerning this clonotype: Antigen: not known.

The chain is built from TRBV12-3 or TRBV12-4 and TRBJ2-1; TRBD1 might be the D (6 bases). The receptor was derived from a human donor with multiple sclerosis. The sequenced material came from CD8+ T cells from PBMCs. The CDR3 DNA reads TGTGCCACTTTCCCTGACAGGTTTGTCAATGAGCAGTTCTTC. It codes for CATFPDRFVNEQFF.